Here is one TCR beta chain with its context. Its target is unknown. The TCR library protocol was used to attach unique molecular identifiers. These identifiers were attached to individual cDNA molecules. Each CDR3 protein gets one entry after TCRdb re-called the 5' RACE reads with MiXCR. The table shows 80,000 to 95,000 distinct CDR3 sequences, with roughly 17% occurring only once. The sample is drawn from a study of early T cells in non-severe SARS-CoV-2 infection. Across the whole study: With bulk RNA from unsorted whole blood as input, sequencing yielded unpaired chains. Notes on the study in general: Private and CD4 specificities were missed by VDJdb matching, which favored anti-spike CD8 responses.

Trimming removed 0 bases from V and 7 bases from J, with 15 bases in between. CDR1 and CDR2 from the germline V gene are SGDLS and YYNGEE. The CDR3 is 15 residues long. The source is an adult who was a healthcare worker with PCR-confirmed SARS-CoV-2 infection or an uninfected control (not recorded which). Specimen: whole blood, collected at baseline. The chain uses TRBV9 and TRBJ2-3; either TRBD1 or TRBD2 may supply D (5 bases each). As DNA, the CDR3 is TGTGCCAGCAGCGTAGCTGGGGGTTCGACATATACGCAGTATTTT. Translation: CASSVAGGSTYTQYF. The variable domain in full, with the rest retrieved from reference TRBV9 and TRBJ2-3, is DSGVTQTPKHLITATGQRVTLRCSPRSGDLSVYWYQQSLDQGLQFLIQYYNGEERAKGNILERFSAQQFPDLHSELNLSSLELGDSALYFCASSVAGGSTYTQYFGPGTRLTVL.